This T cell receptor beta chain originates from a study of CD8+ T cells in alopecia areata. Comment on this clone: The antigen is unknown.

V dropped 6 bases and J dropped 2 bases, with 17 bases sitting between them. The CDR3 is made up of 15 amino acids. In germline, CDR1 is MNHEY, CDR2 SMNVEV (reference sequence). cDNA reverse transcribed from extracted RNA served as the sequencing template. Measured with immunoSEQ multiplex PCR; TCRdb has only the in-frame clones, and not every one. The data contain roughly 59,000 clones, 40% to 50% of them singletons. Whole-study findings and limits: Sequencing of scalp tissue also captures the resident alphabeta T cells of normal skin.

As part of sample collection, lesional scalp punch biopsies and peripheral blood were taken from alopecia areata patients. This specimen was CD8+ T cells sorted from blood, taken at week 0. This clonotype originated in a human donor with alopecia areata. This sequence joins TRBV27 and TRBJ2-7, with TRBD2 as a possible D gene (6 bases). CDR3 in amino acids: CASSARGFPPYEQYF. In nucleotides, the CDR3 is TGTGCCAGCAGCGCCCGGGGGTTCCCTCCCTACGAGCAGTACTTC.